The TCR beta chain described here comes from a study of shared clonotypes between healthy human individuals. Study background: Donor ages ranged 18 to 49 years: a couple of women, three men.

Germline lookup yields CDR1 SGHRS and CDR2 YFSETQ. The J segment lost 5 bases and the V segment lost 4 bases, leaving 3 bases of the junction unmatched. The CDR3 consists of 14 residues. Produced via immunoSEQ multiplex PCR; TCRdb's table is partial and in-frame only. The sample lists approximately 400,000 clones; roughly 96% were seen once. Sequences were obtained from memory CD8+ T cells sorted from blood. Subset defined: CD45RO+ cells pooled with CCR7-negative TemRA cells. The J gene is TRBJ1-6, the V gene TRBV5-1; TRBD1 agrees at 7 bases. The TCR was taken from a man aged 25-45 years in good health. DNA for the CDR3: TGCGCCAGCAGCCGGGACAGCCATAATTCACCCCTCCACTTT. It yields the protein CASSRDSHNSPLHF.